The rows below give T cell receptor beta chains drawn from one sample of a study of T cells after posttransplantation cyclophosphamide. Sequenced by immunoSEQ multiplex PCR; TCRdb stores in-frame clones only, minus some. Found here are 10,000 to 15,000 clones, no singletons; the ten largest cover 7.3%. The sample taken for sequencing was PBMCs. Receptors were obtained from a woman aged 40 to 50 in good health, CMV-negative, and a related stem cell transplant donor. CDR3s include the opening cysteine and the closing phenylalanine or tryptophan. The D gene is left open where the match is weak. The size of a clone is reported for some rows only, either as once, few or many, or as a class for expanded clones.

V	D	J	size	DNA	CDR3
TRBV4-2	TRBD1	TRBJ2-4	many	TGTGCCAGCAGCCAAGAAAGAAGGTGGGGGACAGGGGGCTCCAAAAACATTCAGTACTTC	CASSQERRWGTGGSKNIQYF
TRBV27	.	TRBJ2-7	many	TGTGCCAGCAGTCCGGTTCTTATGCGGGGGACAACCTACGAGCAGTACTTC	CASSPVLMRGTTYEQYF
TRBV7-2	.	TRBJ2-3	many	TGTGCCAGCAGGTTTAAACAGGGACATACGCAGTATTTT	CASRFKQGHTQYF
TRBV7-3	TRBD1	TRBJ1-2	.	TGTGCCAGCAGCTTCGACCGGGACAGGGGGTTTGGCTACACCTTC	CASSFDRDRGFGYTF
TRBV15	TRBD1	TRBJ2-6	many	TGTGCCACCAGCAGGGACAGGAACCGGGCCAACGTCCTGACTTTC	CATSRDRNRANVLTF
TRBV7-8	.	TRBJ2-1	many	TGTGCCAGCAGCGACCTACGGGCGGGGACGGGATTTCAGTTCTTC	CASSDLRAGTGFQFF
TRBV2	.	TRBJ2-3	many	TGTGCCAGCAGCAATCAGGGTGGCACAGATACGCAGTATTTT	CASSNQGGTDTQYF
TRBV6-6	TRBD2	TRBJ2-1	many	TGTGCCAGCAGTAGACTAGCGGGAAATTACAATGAGCAGTTCTTC	CASSRLAGNYNEQFF
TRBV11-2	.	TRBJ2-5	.	TGTGCCAGCAGCCAGAACCAAGAGACCCAGTACTTC	CASSQNQETQYF
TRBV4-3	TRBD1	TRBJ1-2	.	TGCGCCAGCAGCCCACTAGGCACAGGGGGTATAATTGGCTACACCTTC	CASSPLGTGGIIGYTF
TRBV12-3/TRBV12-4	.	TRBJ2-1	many	TGTGCCAGCAGTTTAGCCGCAATCGCCAGGGCCGGCTACAATGAGCAGTTCTTC	CASSLAAIARAGYNEQFF